This T cell receptor beta chain is drawn from a study of blood T cell repertoires in COVID-19. Background on the study: Samples came from the United States, Italy and Spain, spanning acute and convalescent COVID-19. In each case, the material was cDNA or gDNA derived from T cells, B-cell-depleted T cells, or PBMCs.

Authors' data handling: Researchers report that nucleated cell counts were estimated from reference gene primer amplification. Profiling relied on immunoSEQ multiplex PCR, and the TCRdb table lists in-frame clones only, not all of them. The V and J calls and clone size are taken from that table; D and trimming were inferred from the DNA. The sample holds under 55,000 clones; about nine tenths are singletons and the top ten take approximately 10%. The V and J ends lost 9 bases and 2 bases respectively, with 13 bases between them. The CDR3 extends over 13 amino acids. In germline, CDR1 is MNHEY, CDR2 SVGAGI.

The V call is TRBV6-5, the J call TRBJ2-5; D might be TRBD2 (5 bases). This clonotype was sampled from a woman of 80 years or more with active COVID-19. Sample: peripheral blood. CDR3 in DNA: TGTGCCAGGGAGGCCCGCCATCAAGAGACCCAGTACTTC. The encoded protein is CAREARHQETQYF.